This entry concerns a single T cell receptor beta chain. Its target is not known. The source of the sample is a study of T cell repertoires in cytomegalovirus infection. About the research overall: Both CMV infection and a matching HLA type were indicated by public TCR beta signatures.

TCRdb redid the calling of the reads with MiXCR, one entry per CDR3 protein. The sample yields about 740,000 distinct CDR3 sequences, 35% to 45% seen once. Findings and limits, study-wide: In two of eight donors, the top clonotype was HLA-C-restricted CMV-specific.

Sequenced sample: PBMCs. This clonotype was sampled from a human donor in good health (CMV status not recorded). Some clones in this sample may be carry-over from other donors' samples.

As DNA, the CDR3 is TGTGCCAGCAGTAACAGGGGCTATTCACCCCTCCACTTT. This encodes CASSNRGYSPLHF. V gene TRBV28 combines with J gene TRBJ1-6; 7 nucleotides agree with TRBD1. V gave up 5 bases and J gave up 8 bases; unmatched junction bases: 3. The CDR3 covers 13 residues. Germline V gene data show CDR1 as MDHEN and CDR2 as SYDVKM.